Listed below are T cell receptor beta chains from one sample, sequenced in a study of blood T cells in healthy people across ages. TCRdb passed the 5' RACE reads through MiXCR, listing each CDR3 protein once. Seen here are 1.5 million to 2 million distinct CDR3 sequences, 28% observed once, and the top ten hold 7.7%. The sample taken for sequencing was blood. Receptors originate from a woman in her 30s in good health. CDR3s include the opening cysteine and the closing phenylalanine or tryptophan. D genes are given only for firm matches. Only part of the rows carry a size: once, few, many, or a class if the clone is expanded.

NA,TRBJ2-1,TRBV28,few,TGTGCCAGCACCACAGGGTTGAATGAGCAGTTCTTC,CASTTGLNEQFF
NA,TRBJ2-7,TRBV12-3/TRBV12-4,NA,TGTGCCAGCAGTTTCTTGGCGGTGAACTACGAGCAGTACTTC,CASSFLAVNYEQYF
TRBD1,TRBJ1-6,TRBV3-1,NA,TGTGCCAGCAGCCAAGGGGGGACAGCTGATTCACCCCTCCACTTT,CASSQGGTADSPLHF
NA,TRBJ2-1,TRBV3-1,NA,TGTGCCAGCAGCCAAGACATCCTCTACAATGAGCAGTTCTTC,CASSQDILYNEQFF
TRBD2,TRBJ2-1,TRBV29-1,few,TGCAGCGTTGCCCACCGACTAGCGGGAGGGAAGGAGCAGTTCTTC,CSVAHRLAGGKEQFF
NA,TRBJ2-4,TRBV15,NA,TGTGCCACCAGCGGGGACCCCTGGTCCTACAGTGAGCAGTACTTC,CATSGDPWSYSEQYF
NA,TRBJ2-5,TRBV28,NA,TGTGCCAGCAGTTTGGTCTCTGGCGGGACGGGAGAAGGTGAGACCCAGTACTTC,CASSLVSGGTGEGETQYF
NA,TRBJ2-7,TRBV25-1,many,TGTGCCAGCCAGGACCCAGGGCACGAGCAGTACTTC,CASQDPGHEQYF
TRBD1,TRBJ1-2,TRBV5-1,NA,TGCGCCAGCAGCGCGGGACAGGGGTACGGTGGCTACACCTTC,CASSAGQGYGGYTF
NA,TRBJ1-4,TRBV6-5,many,TGTGCCAGCAGCAGGGGCAGGAGTAATGAAAAACTGTTTTTT,CASSRGRSNEKLFF
TRBD2,TRBJ2-5,TRBV4-3,NA,TGCGCCAGCAGCCAAGATCTAGCGGGGGCCTACGAGCGGTACTTC,CASSQDLAGAYERYF
TRBD1,TRBJ2-5,TRBV10-3,few,TGTGCCATCAGTGAGCCGGACAGGGGGCAAGAGACCCAGTACTTC,CAISEPDRGQETQYF
TRBD1,TRBJ2-2,TRBV7-2,NA,TGTGCCAGCAGCTCGTGGACAGGGGCGGCCGGGGAGCTGTTTTTT,CASSSWTGAAGELFF
TRBD1,TRBJ1-4,TRBV12-3/TRBV12-4,NA,TGTGCCAGCTGCCGGGACAGGCCACAAAAACTGTTTTTT,CASCRDRPQKLFF
TRBD2,TRBJ2-3,TRBV6-1,many,TGTGCCAGCAGTACCCGCTGGATTACTAGCGGGAGAGCAGATACGCAGTATTTT,CASSTRWITSGRADTQYF
TRBD2,TRBJ2-7,TRBV4-3,many,TGCGCCAGCAGCCAGTCACTAGCGGACTACGAGCAGTACTTC,CASSQSLADYEQYF
NA,TRBJ2-6,TRBV20-1,many,TGCAGTGCTTCTCAGAGAGGGACAGGGGCCAACGTCCTGACTTTC,CSASQRGTGANVLTF
NA,TRBJ2-7,TRBV10-3,NA,TGTGCCATCAGTGAGGAGGACATCTCCTACGAGCAGTACTTC,CAISEEDISYEQYF
NA,TRBJ2-5,TRBV6-5,many,TGTGCCAGCAGTTACTCCATCGTAGAGACCCAGTACTTC,CASSYSIVETQYF
NA,TRBJ2-7,TRBV9,many,TGTGCCAGCAGCGTAGAGGCAGCAGACAACTACGAGCAGTACTTC,CASSVEAADNYEQYF
NA,TRBJ2-7,TRBV3-1,once,TGTGCCAGCACCTGGCAGGGGACCTTCTACGAGCAGTACTTC,CASTWQGTFYEQYF
NA,TRBJ1-3,TRBV25-1,few,TGTGCCAGCAGTGAAGACCCGCCAGCTGGAAACACCATATATTTT,CASSEDPPAGNTIYF